A selection of T cell receptor beta chains follows, all from one sample in a study of technical replicates of blood from a handful of donors. The method was immunoSEQ multiplex PCR; TCRdb's version includes in-frame clones alone and lacks a portion of them. The profile covers under 85,000 clones, with approximately 97% appearing a single time and over 0.2% taken by the ten largest. Sample: T cells isolated from PBMCs. The source is a human donor in good health. CDR3s include the opening cysteine and the closing phenylalanine or tryptophan. D genes are given only for firm matches. Where a row states a size, it is once, few, many or the class of an expanded clone; other rows omit it.

>TRBJ2-3|TRBD1|NA|TRBV5-6
CASSLSRDRATDTQYF
TGTGCCAGCAGCTTGAGCCGGGACAGGGCCACAGATACGCAGTATTTT
>TRBJ1-5|NA|NA|TRBV30
CAWSPPGGMSNQPQHF
TGTGCCTGGAGTCCCCCCGGGGGGATGAGTAATCAGCCCCAGCATTTT
>TRBJ2-5|TRBD2|NA|TRBV4-1
CASSQNLAGAETQYF
TGCGCCAGCAGCCAAAATCTAGCGGGAGCAGAGACCCAGTACTTC
>TRBJ2-7|TRBD1|NA|TRBV6-6
CASSPGQGLYEQYF
TGTGCCAGCAGTCCGGGACAGGGGCTTTACGAGCAGTACTTC
>TRBJ2-5|TRBD1|once|TRBV7-9
CASSQTRTGHQETQYF
TGTGCCAGCAGCCAAACCCGGACAGGTCACCAAGAGACCCAGTACTTC
>TRBJ1-1|NA|once|TRBV18
CASSPSTQNTEAFF
TGTGCCAGCTCACCCTCGACACAGAACACTGAAGCTTTCTTT
>TRBJ2-7|NA|NA|TRBV6-5
CASRPPYSYEQYF
TGTGCCAGCAGACCCCCCTACTCCTACGAGCAGTACTTC
>TRBJ2-7|NA|NA|TRBV4-1
CASSQGSAREQYF
TGCGCCAGCAGCCAAGGTAGTGCTCGCGAGCAGTACTTC
>TRBJ2-3|NA|NA|TRBV11-2
CASSLDLLDTQYF
TGTGCCAGCAGCTTAGATCTTCTAGATACGCAGTATTTT
>TRBJ2-3|NA|NA|TRBV10-3
CAISPDGHMTDTQYF
TGTGCCATCAGTCCAGATGGACATATGACAGATACGCAGTATTTT
>TRBJ2-3|TRBD2|NA|TRBV30
CAWSVLGLFTDTQYF
TGTGCCTGGAGTGTACTGGGACTATTCACAGATACGCAGTATTTT
>TRBJ2-1|NA|NA|TRBV7-9
CASSLWPDNEQFF
TGTGCCAGCAGCTTATGGCCCGACAATGAGCAGTTCTTC
>TRBJ2-1|NA|NA|TRBV7-2
CASSLLREQFF
TGTGCCAGCAGCTTGTTGCGGGAGCAGTTCTTC
>TRBJ2-1|TRBD2|NA|TRBV30
CAWSGTSGWDEQFF
TGTGCCTGGAGTGGGACTAGCGGGTGGGATGAGCAGTTCTTC
>TRBJ2-2|NA|NA|TRBV7-9
CASSLYEGGTGELFF
TGTGCCAGCAGCTTATACGAGGGAGGTACCGGGGAGCTGTTTTTT
>TRBJ1-1|TRBD1|once|TRBV18
CASSNLPTGRNTEAFF
TGTGCCAGCTCCAATCTACCGACAGGGAGGAACACTGAAGCTTTCTTT
>TRBJ2-1|NA|NA|TRBV6-1
CASRDWLDRYNEQFF
TGTGCCAGCAGGGATTGGCTAGACAGGTACAATGAGCAGTTCTTC
>TRBJ2-1|TRBD1|once|TRBV30
CAWSEQGGLFF
TGTGCCTGGAGTGAACAGGGGGGTTTATTCTTC
>TRBJ2-1|TRBD2|NA|TRBV5-5
CASSQEAGGGRFF
TGTGCCAGCAGCCAAGAAGCGGGAGGGGGCCGGTTCTTC
>TRBJ1-4|NA|NA|TRBV11-3
CASSQRQVYEKLFF
TGTGCCAGCAGCCAACGACAAGTATATGAAAAACTGTTTTTT
>TRBJ2-7|TRBD1|NA|TRBV27
CASKAGTGGYEQYF
TGTGCCAGTAAAGCCGGGACAGGGGGCTACGAGCAGTACTTC
>TRBJ2-2|NA|NA|TRBV5-4
CASSLTTTGELFF
TGTGCCAGCAGCCTTACAACCACCGGGGAGCTGTTTTTT
>TRBJ2-3|NA|NA|TRBV9
CASSVKEGRTDTQYF
TGTGCCAGCAGCGTAAAGGAGGGCCGCACAGATACGCAGTATTTT
>TRBJ2-1|TRBD2|NA|TRBV28
CASRLADSGYNEQFF
TGTGCCAGCAGACTAGCGGACTCAGGCTACAATGAGCAGTTCTTC
>TRBJ1-2|NA|NA|TRBV9
CASRRALGQGDYGYTF
TGTGCCAGCAGGCGCGCCTTAGGACAAGGAGACTATGGCTACACCTTC
>TRBJ2-1|NA|NA|TRBV4-2
CASSSDRGRLAGSEQFF
TGTGCCAGCAGCTCGGACAGGGGGAGACTAGCGGGCTCTGAGCAGTTCTTC
>TRBJ2-5|NA|NA|TRBV7-9
CASSDLDTRRAGNWETQYF
TGTGCCAGCAGCGACCTTGACACCCGGAGGGCCGGGAATTGGGAGACCCAGTACTTC
>TRBJ1-1|TRBD1|NA|TRBV7-9
CASSLARGQGNTEAFF
TGTGCCAGCAGCTTAGCTCGGGGACAGGGGAACACTGAAGCTTTCTTT
>TRBJ2-2|NA|NA|TRBV28
CASSRDTENTGELFF
TGTGCCAGCAGCCGGGACACAGAGAACACCGGGGAGCTGTTTTTT
>TRBJ2-7|NA|once|TRBV7-6
CASSYQGPRYEQYF
TGTGCCAGCAGTTATCAGGGTCCCCGTTACGAGCAGTACTTC
>TRBJ2-7|TRBD2|NA|TRBV6-1
CASSDLAGPYEQYF
TGTGCCAGCAGTGATCTAGCGGGCCCCTACGAGCAGTACTTC
>TRBJ1-2|NA|NA|TRBV5-6
CASSLITSYGYTF
TGTGCCAGCAGCTTGATCACTTCTTATGGCTACACCTTC
>TRBJ2-1|NA|NA|TRBV29-1
CSVDAVDEQFF
TGCAGCGTTGATGCGGTCGATGAGCAGTTCTTC
>TRBJ1-5|NA|NA|TRBV11-2
CASSSDRNQPQHF
TGTGCCAGCAGCAGCGACAGGAATCAGCCCCAGCATTTT
>TRBJ1-1|NA|once|TRBV5-4
CASSYRENTEAFF
TGTGCCAGCAGCTACAGGGAGAACACTGAAGCTTTCTTT